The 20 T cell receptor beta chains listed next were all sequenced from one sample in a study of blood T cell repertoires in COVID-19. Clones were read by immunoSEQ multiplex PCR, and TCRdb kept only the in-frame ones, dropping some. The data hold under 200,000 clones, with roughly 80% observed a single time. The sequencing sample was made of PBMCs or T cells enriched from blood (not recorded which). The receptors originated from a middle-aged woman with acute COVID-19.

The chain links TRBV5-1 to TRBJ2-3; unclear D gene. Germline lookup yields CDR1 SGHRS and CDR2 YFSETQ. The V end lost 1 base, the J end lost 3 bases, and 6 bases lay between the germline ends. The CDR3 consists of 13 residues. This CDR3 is CASSLQATDTQYF. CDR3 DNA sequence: TGCGCCAGCAGCTTGCAGGCGACAGATACGCAGTATTTT.

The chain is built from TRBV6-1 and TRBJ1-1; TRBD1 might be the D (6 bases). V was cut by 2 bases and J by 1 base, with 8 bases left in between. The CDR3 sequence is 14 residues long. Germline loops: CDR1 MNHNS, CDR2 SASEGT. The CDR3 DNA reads TGTGCCAGCAGTGAACAGGGGAGGAACACTGAAGCTTTCTTT. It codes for CASSEQGRNTEAFF.

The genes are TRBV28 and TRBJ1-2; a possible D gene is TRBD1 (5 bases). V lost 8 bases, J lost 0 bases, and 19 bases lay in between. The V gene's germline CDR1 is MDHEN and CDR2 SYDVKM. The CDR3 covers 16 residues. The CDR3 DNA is TGTGCCAGCCTGGGGCAAGGGGCCCCCACTAACTATGGCTACACCTTC. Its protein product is CASLGQGAPTNYGYTF.

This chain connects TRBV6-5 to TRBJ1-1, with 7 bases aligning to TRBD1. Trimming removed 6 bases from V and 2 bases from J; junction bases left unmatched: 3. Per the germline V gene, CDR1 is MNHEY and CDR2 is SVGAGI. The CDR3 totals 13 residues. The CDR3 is CASRDRVNTEAFF. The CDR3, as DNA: TGTGCCAGCAGAGACAGGGTAAACACTGAAGCTTTCTTT.

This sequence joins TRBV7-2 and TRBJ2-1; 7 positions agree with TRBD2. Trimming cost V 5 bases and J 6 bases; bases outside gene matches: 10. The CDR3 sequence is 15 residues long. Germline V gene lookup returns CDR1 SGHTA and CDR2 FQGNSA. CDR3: CASSPTSVPRNEQFF. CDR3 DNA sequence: TGTGCCAGCAGCCCTACTAGCGTTCCCCGCAATGAGCAGTTCTTC.

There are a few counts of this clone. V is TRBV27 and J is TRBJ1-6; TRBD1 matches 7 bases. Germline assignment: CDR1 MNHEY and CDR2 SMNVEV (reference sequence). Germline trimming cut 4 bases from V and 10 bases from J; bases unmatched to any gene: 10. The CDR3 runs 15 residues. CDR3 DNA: TGTGCCAGCAGTTCCCCCCGACAGGGAAACTCACCCCTCCACTTT. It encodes CASSSPRQGNSPLHF.

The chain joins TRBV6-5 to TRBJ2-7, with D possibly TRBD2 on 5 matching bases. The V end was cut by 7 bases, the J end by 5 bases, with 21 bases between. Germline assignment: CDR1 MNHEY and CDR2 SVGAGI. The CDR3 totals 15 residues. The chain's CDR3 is CASINPGSLGDEQYF. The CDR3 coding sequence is TGTGCCAGCATTAACCCGGGGTCACTGGGTGACGAGCAGTACTTC.

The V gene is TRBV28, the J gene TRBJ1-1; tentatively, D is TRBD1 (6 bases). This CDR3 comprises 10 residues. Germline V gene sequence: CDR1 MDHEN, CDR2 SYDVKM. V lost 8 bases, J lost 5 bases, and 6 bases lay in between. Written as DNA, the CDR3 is TGTGCCAGCGGACAGACTGAAGCTTTCTTT. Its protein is CASGQTEAFF.

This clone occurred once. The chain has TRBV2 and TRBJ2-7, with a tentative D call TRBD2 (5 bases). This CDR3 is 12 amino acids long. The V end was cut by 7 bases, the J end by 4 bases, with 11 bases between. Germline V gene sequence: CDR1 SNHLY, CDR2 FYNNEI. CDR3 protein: CASKITGYEQYF. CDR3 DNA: TGTGCCAGCAAAATAACGGGGTACGAGCAGTACTTC.

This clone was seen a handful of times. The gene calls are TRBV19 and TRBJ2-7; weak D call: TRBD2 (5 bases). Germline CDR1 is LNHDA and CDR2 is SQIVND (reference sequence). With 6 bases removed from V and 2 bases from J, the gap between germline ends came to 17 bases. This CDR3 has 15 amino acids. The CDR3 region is CASSPPASPTYEQYF. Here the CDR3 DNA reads TGTGCCAGTAGCCCCCCCGCTAGCCCAACCTACGAGCAGTACTTC.

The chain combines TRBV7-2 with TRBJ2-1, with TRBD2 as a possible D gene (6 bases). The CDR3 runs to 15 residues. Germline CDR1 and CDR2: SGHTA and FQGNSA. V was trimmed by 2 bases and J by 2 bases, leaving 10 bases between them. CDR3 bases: TGTGCCAGCAGCTTAAGCGGCGGGACCTACAATGAGCAGTTCTTC. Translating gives CASSLSGGTYNEQFF.

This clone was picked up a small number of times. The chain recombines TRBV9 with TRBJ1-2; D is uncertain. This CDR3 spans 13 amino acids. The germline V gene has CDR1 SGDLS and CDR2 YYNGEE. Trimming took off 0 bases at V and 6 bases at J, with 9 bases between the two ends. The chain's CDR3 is CASSVGEDDGYTF. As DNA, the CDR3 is TGTGCCAGCAGCGTAGGGGAGGACGATGGCTACACCTTC.

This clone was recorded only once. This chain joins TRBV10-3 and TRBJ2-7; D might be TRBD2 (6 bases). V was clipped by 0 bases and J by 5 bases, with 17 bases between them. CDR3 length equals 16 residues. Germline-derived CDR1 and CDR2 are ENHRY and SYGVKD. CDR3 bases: TGTGCCATCAGTGAGTCGGCGGGGACTGGGTCGGACGAGCAGTACTTC. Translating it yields CAISESAGTGSDEQYF.

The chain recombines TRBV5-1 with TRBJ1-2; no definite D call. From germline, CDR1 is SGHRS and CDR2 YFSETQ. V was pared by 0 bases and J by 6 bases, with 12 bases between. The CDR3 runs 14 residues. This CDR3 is CASSLAGNKDGYTF. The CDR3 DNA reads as TGCGCCAGCAGCTTGGCGGGGAACAAGGATGGCTACACCTTC.

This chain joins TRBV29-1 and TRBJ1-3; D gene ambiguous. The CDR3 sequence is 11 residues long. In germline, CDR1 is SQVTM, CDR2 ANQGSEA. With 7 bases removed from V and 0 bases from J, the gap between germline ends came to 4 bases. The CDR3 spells CSALSGNTIYF. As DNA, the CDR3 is TGCAGCGCCCTCTCTGGAAACACCATATATTTT.

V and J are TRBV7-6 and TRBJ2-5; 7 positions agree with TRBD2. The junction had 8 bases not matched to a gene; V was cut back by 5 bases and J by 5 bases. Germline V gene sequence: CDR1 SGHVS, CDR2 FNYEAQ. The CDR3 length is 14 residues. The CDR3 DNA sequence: TGTGCCAGCAGCCGGGACTACGGTGGGGAGACCCAGTACTTC. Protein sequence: CASSRDYGGETQYF.

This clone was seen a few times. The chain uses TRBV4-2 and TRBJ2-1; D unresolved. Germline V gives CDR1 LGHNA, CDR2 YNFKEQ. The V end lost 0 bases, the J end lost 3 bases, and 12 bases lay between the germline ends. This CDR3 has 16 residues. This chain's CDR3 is CASSQEEGGSYNEQFF. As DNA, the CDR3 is TGTGCCAGCAGCCAAGAGGAAGGCGGAAGCTACAATGAGCAGTTCTTC.

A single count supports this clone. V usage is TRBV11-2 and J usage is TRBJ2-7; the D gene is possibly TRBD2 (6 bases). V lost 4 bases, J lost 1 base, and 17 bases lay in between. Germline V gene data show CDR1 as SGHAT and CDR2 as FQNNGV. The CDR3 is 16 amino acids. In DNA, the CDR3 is TGTGCCAGCAGCTACCCCGGGGTGGGGACTTCCTACGAGCAGTACTTC. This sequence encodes CASSYPGVGTSYEQYF.

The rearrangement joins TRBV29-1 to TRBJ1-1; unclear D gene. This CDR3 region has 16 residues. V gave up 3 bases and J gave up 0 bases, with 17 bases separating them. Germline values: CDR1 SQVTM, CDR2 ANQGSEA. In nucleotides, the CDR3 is TGCAGCGTTGACCAATACGAGGAGACGATGAACACTGAAGCTTTCTTT. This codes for CSVDQYEETMNTEAFF. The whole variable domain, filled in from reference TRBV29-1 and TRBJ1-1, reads SAVISQKPSRDICQRGTSLTIQCQVDSQVTMMFWYRQQPGQSLTLIATANQGSEATYESGFVIDKFPISRPNLTFSTLTVSNMSPEDSSIYLCSVDQYEETMNTEAFFGQGTRLTVV.

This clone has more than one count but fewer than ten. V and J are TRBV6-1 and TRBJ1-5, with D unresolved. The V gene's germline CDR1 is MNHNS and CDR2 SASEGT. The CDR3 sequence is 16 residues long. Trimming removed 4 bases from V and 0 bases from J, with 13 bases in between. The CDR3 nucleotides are TGTGCCAGCAGTGCAAGGACGGGGTATAGCAATCAGCCCCAGCATTTT. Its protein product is CASSARTGYSNQPQHF.